The present TCR beta chain was sequenced within a study of T cells after yellow fever vaccination. This clonotype has ten or more counts. TCRdb reanalysed the 5' RACE reads using MiXCR and keeps one entry per CDR3 protein. The table includes fewer than 7,000 distinct CDR3 sequences, under 8.5% detected once. Study-wide results and limits: One caveat is that FACS-sorted repertoires could contain abundant clonotypes contaminating from the bulk population.

The CDR3 runs 16 residues. In germline, CDR1 is SGHDT, CDR2 YYEEEE. Trimming pared 2 bases from V and 2 bases from J, leaving 17 bases between. This clonotype originated in a young man who received the YFV17D yellow fever vaccine. Here the sequenced sample was PBMCs, either bulk or a sorted T-cell subset (CD4+, CD8+, memory, or dextramer-sorted; not recorded which), taken approximately 16 days after the first yellow fever vaccination. The genes are TRBV5-6 and TRBJ2-7; possibly TRBD1 for D (6 bases). The CDR3 DNA reads TGTGCCAGCAGCTTTGATCCGGGACACTCCCCCTACGAGCAGTACTTC. Protein product: CASSFDPGHSPYEQYF.